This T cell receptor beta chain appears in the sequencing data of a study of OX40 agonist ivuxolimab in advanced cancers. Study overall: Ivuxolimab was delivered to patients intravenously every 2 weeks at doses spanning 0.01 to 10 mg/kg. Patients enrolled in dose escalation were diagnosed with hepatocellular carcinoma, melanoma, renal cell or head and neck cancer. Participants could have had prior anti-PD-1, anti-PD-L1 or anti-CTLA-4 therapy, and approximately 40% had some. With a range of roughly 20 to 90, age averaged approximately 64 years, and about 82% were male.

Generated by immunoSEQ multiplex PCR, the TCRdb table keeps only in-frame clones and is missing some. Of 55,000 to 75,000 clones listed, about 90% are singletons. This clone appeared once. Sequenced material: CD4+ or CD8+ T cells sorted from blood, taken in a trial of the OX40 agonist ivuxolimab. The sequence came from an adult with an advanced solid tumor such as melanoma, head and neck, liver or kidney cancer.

The CDR3 DNA is TGTGCCAGCAGCTTATCAGGGGCTGGTACTGAAGCTTTCTTT. This sequence encodes CASSLSGAGTEAFF. The chain recombines TRBV7-8 with TRBJ1-1; possible D gene TRBD1, 6 bases. Trimming stripped 2 bases from V and 5 bases from J, with 12 bases between. Germline CDR1 is SGHVS and CDR2 is FQNEAQ. The CDR3 covers 14 residues.